The clone carrying this T cell receptor (beta chain) was recorded a few times. The target antigen is unknown. This specimen belongs to a study of regulatory T cells in long-lasting Graves disease. Looking at the study overall: Those with persistent Graves' disease had received antithyroid drugs for over 5 years with positive TSH receptor antibodies. General observations from the study: Since the sample size was small, accuracy may have been reduced. Newly diagnosed Graves' patients exceeded persistent ones in TCR diversity.

Arm-PCR of CDR3 regions with iRepertoire HTBI primers generated TCR beta libraries. Per the authors' pipeline: Identified segments across samples numbered about 60 TRBV and over 13 TRBJ. TCRdb fed the multiplex PCR reads into MiXCR, producing one record per CDR3 protein. These V and J calls are TCRdb output, not the study's own analysis. The profile shows about 400,000 distinct CDR3 sequences, roughly 20% of them singletons. Time point meaning: persistent/refractory GD, antithyroid drugs over 5 years with positive TRAb. Isolated PBMC RNA provided the starting material for the TCR library. Trimming at V came to 5 bases and at J to 5 bases, leaving 8 bases not matched to a gene. The CDR3 extends over 14 amino acids.

The TCR originated in a female donor with Graves disease. This sequence joins TRBV12-3 or TRBV12-4 and TRBJ1-1, with TRBD1 identical over 7 bases. Sequencing was performed on peripheral blood mononuclear cells (PBMCs), taken when the disease was refractory, from a patient treated with antithyroid drugs. Written as DNA, the CDR3 is TGTGCCAGCAGTAACAGGGGTTACAATACTGAAGCTTTCTTT. Protein: CASSNRGYNTEAFF.